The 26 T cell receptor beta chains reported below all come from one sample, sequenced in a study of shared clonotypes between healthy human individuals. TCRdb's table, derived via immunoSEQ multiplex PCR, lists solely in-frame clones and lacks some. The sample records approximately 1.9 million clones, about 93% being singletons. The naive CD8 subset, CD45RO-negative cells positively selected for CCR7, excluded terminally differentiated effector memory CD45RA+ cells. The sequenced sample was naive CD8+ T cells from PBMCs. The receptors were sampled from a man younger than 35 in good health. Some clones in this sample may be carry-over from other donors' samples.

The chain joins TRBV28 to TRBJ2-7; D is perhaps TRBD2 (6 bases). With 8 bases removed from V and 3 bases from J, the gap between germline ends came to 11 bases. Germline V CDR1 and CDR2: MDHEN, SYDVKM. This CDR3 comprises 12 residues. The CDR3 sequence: CASGWRGYEQYF. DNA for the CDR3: TGTGCCAGCGGGTGGAGGGGCTACGAGCAGTACTTC. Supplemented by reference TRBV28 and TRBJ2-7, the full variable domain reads DVKVTQSSRYLVKRTGEKVFLECVQDMDHENMFWYRQDPGLGLRLIYFSYDVKMKEKGDIPEGYSVSREKKERFSLILESASTNQTSMYLCASGWRGYEQYFGPGTRLTVT.

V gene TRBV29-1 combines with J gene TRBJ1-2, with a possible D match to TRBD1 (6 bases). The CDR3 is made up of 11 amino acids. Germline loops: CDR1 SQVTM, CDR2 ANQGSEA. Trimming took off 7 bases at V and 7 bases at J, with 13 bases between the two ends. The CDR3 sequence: CSAEAGAGYTF. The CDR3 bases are TGCAGCGCCGAGGCGGGGGCTGGCTACACCTTC.

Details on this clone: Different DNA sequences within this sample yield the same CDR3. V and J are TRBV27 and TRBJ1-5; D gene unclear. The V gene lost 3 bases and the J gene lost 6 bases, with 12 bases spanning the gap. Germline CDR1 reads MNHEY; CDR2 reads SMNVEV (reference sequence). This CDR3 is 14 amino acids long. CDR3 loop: CASSLLGPSQPQHF. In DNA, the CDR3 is TGTGCCAGCAGTTTGTTAGGGCCAAGTCAGCCCCAGCATTTT.

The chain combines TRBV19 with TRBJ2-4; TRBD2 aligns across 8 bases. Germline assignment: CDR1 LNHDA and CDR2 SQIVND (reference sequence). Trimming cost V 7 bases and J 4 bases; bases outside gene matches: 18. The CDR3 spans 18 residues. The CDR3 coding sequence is TGTGCCAGTAAGGGAACTAGCGGCCCTCAAATCGGGAAAAACATTCAGTACTTC. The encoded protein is CASKGTSGPQIGKNIQYF.

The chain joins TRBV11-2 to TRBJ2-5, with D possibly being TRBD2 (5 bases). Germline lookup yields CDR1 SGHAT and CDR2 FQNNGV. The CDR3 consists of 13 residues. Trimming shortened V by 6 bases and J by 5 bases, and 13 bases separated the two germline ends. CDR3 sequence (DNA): TGTGCCAGCAGGCTAGGACTCCCGGAGACCCAGTACTTC. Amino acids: CASRLGLPETQYF.

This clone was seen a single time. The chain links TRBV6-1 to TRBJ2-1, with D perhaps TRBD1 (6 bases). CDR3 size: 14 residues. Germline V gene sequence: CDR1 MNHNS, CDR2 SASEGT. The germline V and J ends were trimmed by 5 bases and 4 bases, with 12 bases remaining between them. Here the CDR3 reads CASSSWTAYNEQFF. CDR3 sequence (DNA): TGTGCCAGCAGTTCCTGGACAGCTTACAATGAGCAGTTCTTC.

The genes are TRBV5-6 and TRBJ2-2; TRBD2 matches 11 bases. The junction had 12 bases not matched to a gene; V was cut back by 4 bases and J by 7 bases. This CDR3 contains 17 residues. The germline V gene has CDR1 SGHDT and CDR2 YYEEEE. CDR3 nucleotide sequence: TGTGCCAGCAGCAGGCCAATTAGCGGGAGGGCCGTCGGGGAGCTGTTTTTT. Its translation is CASSRPISGRAVGELFF.

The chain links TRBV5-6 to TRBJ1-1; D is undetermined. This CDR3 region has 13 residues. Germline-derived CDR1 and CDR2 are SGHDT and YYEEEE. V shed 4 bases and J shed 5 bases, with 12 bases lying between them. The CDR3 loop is CASSEEGRTEAFF. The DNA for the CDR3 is TGTGCCAGCAGCGAAGAGGGAAGGACTGAAGCTTTCTTT.

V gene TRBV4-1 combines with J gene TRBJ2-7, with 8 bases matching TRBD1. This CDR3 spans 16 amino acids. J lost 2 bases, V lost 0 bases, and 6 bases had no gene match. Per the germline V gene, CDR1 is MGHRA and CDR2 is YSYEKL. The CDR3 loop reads CASSQEAGGSTYEQYF. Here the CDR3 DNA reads TGCGCCAGCAGCCAAGAGGCAGGGGGCTCGACCTACGAGCAGTACTTC.

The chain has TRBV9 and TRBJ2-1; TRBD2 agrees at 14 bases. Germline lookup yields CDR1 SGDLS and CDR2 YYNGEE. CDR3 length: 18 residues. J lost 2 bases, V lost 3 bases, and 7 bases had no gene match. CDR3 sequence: CASSAPGLAGGAYNEQFF. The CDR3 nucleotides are TGTGCCAGCAGCGCGCCCGGACTAGCGGGAGGCGCCTACAATGAGCAGTTCTTC.

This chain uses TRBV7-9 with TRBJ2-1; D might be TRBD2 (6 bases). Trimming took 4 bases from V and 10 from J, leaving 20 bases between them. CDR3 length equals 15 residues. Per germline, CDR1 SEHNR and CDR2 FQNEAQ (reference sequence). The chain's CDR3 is CASSSGRHTREEQFF. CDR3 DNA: TGTGCCAGCAGCTCGGGGAGGCACACCCGGGAGGAGCAGTTCTTC.

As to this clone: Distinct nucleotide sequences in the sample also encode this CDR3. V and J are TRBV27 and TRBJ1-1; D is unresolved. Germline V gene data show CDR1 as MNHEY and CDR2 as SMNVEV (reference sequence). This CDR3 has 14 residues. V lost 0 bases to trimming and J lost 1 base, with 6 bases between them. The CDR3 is CASSLSAGNTEAFF. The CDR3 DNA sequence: TGTGCCAGCAGTTTATCGGCGGGGAACACTGAAGCTTTCTTT.

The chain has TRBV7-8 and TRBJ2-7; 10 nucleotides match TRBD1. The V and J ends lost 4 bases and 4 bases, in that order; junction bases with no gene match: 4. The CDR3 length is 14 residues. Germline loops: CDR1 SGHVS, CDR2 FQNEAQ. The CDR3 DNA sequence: TGTGCCAGCAGCTGGACAGGGGGGTCATACGAGCAGTACTTC. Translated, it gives CASSWTGGSYEQYF.

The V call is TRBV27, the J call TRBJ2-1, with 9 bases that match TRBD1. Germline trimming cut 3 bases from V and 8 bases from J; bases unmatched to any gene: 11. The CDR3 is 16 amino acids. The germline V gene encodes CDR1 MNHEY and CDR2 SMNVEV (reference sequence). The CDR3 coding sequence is TGTGCCAGCAGTTTCCTCCTCGGGACAGGGAGCGATGAGCAGTTCTTC. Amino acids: CASSFLLGTGSDEQFF.

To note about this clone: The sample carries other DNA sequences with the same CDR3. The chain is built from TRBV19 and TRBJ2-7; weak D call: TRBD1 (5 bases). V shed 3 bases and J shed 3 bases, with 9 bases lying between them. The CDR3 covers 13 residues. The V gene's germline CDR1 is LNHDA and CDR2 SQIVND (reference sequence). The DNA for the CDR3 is TGTGCCAGTAGTATTTTCGACAGCTACGAGCAGTACTTC. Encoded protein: CASSIFDSYEQYF.

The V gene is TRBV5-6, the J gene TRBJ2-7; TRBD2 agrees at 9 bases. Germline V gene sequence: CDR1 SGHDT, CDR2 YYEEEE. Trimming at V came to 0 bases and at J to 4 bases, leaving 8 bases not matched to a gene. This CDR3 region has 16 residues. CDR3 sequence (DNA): TGTGCCAGCAGCTTGGGAGCTAGCGGGATTTTTTACGAGCAGTACTTC. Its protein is CASSLGASGIFYEQYF.

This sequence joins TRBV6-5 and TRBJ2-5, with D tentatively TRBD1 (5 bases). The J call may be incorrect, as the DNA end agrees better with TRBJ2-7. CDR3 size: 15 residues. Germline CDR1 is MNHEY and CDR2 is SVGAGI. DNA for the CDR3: TGTGCCAGCAGTCCGGCGAAGGGGATCCCCTACGAGCAGTACTTC. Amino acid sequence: CASSPAKGIPYEQYF.

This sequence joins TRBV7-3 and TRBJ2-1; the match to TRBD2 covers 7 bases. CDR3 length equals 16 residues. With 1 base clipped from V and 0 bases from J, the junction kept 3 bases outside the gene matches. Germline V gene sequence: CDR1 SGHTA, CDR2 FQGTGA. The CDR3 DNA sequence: TGTGCCAGCAGCTTAAGGGGCGGGAGCTCCTACAATGAGCAGTTCTTC. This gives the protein CASSLRGGSSYNEQFF.

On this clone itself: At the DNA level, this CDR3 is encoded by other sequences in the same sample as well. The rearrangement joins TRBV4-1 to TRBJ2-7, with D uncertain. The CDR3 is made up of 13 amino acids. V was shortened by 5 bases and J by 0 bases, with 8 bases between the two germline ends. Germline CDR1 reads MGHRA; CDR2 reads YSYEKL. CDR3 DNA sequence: TGCGCCAGCAGCTCCCTGAGCTCCTACGAGCAGTACTTC. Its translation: CASSSLSSYEQYF.

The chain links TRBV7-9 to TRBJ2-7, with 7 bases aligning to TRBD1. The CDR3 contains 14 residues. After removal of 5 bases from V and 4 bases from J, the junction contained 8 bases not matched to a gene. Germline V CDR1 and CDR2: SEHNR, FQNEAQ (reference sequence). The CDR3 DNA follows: TGTGCCAGCAGCGCACGGGACAGATCTTACGAGCAGTACTTC. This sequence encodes CASSARDRSYEQYF.

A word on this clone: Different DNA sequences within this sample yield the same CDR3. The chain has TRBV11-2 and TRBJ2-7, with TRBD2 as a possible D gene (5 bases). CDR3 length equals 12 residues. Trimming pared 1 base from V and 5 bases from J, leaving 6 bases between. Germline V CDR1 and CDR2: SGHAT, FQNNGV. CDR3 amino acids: CASSLGGNEQYF. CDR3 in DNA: TGTGCCAGCAGCTTAGGAGGGAACGAGCAGTACTTC.

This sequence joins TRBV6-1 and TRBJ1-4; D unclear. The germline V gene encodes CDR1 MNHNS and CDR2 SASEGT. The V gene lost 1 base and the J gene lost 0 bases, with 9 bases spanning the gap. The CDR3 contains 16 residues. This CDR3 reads CASSEGRVATNEKLFF. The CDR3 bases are TGTGCCAGCAGTGAAGGGAGGGTTGCAACTAATGAAAAACTGTTTTTT.

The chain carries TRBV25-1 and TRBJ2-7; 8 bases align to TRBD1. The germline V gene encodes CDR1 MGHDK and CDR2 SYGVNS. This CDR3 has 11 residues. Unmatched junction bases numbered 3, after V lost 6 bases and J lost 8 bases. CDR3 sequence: CASRSGGQQYF. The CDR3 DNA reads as TGTGCCAGCAGATCAGGGGGCCAGCAGTACTTC.

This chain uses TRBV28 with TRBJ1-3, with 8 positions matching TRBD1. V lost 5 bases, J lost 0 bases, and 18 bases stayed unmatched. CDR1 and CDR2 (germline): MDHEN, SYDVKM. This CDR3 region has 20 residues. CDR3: CASSTPRRTGHHLSGNTIYF. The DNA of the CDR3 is TGTGCCAGCAGTACACCCCGAAGGACAGGGCACCATCTCTCTGGAAACACCATATATTTT.

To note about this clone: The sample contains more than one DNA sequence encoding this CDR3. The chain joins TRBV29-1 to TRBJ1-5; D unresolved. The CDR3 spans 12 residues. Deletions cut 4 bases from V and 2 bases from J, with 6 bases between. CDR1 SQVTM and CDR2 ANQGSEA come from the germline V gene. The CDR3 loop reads CSVGGGNQPQHF. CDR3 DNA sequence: TGCAGCGTTGGGGGTGGCAATCAGCCCCAGCATTTT.

This CDR3 reads CASLGGSGTLEAFF. The CDR3 region has the DNA TGTGCCAGCCTTGGGGGTTCGGGGACCCTTGAAGCTTTCTTT. This chain links TRBV25-1 with TRBJ1-1; perhaps TRBD1 as D (5 bases). This CDR3 is built from 14 residues. Deletions cut 8 bases from V and 7 bases from J, with 20 bases between. Germline V CDR1 and CDR2: MGHDK, SYGVNS.